The clone carrying this T cell receptor (beta chain) was picked up many times. The library targeted TCRbeta and was prepared with unique molecular identifiers. One entry per CDR3 protein results from TCRdb running MiXCR on the PCR reads. The profile covers roughly 200,000 distinct CDR3 sequences, with about 6.4% appearing a single time and 3% taken by the ten largest. This entry comes from a study of T-cell reconstitution after alpha-beta-depleted transplantation in children. The CDR3 consists of 13 residues. Germline CDR1 KGHSH, CDR2 LQKENI. Trimming took 8 bases from V and 0 from J, leaving 10 bases between them.

This specimen was PBMCs from the stem cell graft donor, taken from the stem cell graft. The origin of this receptor is a human donor who donated a stem cell graft to a child with Wiskott-Aldrich syndrome. The chain couples TRBV18 to TRBJ1-1; D not resolved. The CDR3 DNA reads as TGTGCCAGCAGGGTATCCATGAACACTGAAGCTTTCTTT. Translation gives CASRVSMNTEAFF.